The 2 T cell receptor beta chains presented below share a single source sample, sequenced in a study of long-term antiretroviral therapy in people with HIV. The run of the v3.0 immunoSEQ assay was at survey level. Here immunoSEQ multiplex PCR was the method, and the copy in TCRdb shows in-frame clones only, minus some. In the table there are around 25,000 clones, 70% to 90% of which are singletons. The specimen was unsorted PBMCs, collected more than 4.3 years after starting antiretroviral therapy. The receptor source for this set is a man between 25 and 39 years old with HIV.

V gene TRBV7-9 combines with J gene TRBJ1-1, with 9 bases identical to TRBD1. The CDR3 loop spans 16 amino acids. Germline CDR1 is SEHNR and CDR2 is FQNEAQ (reference sequence). Trimming at V came to 5 bases and at J to 5 bases, leaving 12 bases not matched to a gene. The CDR3 loop reads CASSIHTDRGWTEAFF. The CDR3 nucleotides read TGTGCCAGCAGCATCCATACGGACAGGGGATGGACTGAAGCTTTCTTT.

The gene calls are TRBV4-1 and TRBJ2-3; D is possibly TRBD2 (5 bases). The V end lost 1 base, the J end lost 2 bases, and 13 bases lay between the germline ends. Germline V gene lookup returns CDR1 MGHRA and CDR2 YSYEKL. The CDR3 covers 16 residues. The CDR3 spells CASSQARLRSTDTQYF. The CDR3 region has the DNA TGCGCCAGCAGCCAAGCGAGACTAAGATCCACAGATACGCAGTATTTT.